A single sample gave rise to the 12 T cell receptor beta chains below, sequenced in a study of blood T cell repertoires in COVID-19. Produced via immunoSEQ multiplex PCR; TCRdb's table is partial and in-frame only. The sample holds roughly 150,000 clones, around four fifths seen once. Sequencing used PBMCs or T cells enriched from blood (not recorded which). These receptors were obtained from a woman between 45 and 65 years old who had recovered from COVID-19.

The table lists this clone with a count of one. The rearrangement links TRBV3-1 (or the pseudogene TRBV3-2) to TRBJ2-3, with TRBD2 identical over 13 bases. CDR1 LGHDT and CDR2 YNNKEL come from the germline V gene (reference sequence). V was clipped by 0 bases and J by 4 bases; unmatched bases: 7. This CDR3 region has 18 residues. The CDR3 nucleotides read TGTGCCAGCAGCCAAGAGACCGGGACTAGCGGGGCCTCAGATACGCAGTATTTT. Its translation is CASSQETGTSGASDTQYF.

CDR3 nucleotides: TGTGCCAGCAGGCCCGGGATTTACGGCAATCAGCCCCAGCATTTT. It codes for CASRPGIYGNQPQHF. The rearrangement links TRBV6-5 to TRBJ1-5, with D hard to call. The CDR3 is 15 residues long. Germline V CDR1 and CDR2: MNHEY, SVGAGI. Deletions cut 6 bases from V and 2 bases from J, with 14 bases between.

The chain carries TRBV12-3 or TRBV12-4 and TRBJ2-7; TRBD1 matches 8 bases. CDR3 length: 13 amino acids. After removal of 5 bases from V and 3 bases from J, the junction contained 3 bases not matched to a gene. CDR3 residues: CASSAGQGYEQYF. CDR3 nucleotides: TGTGCCAGCAGTGCCGGACAGGGCTACGAGCAGTACTTC.

CDR3 loop: CATSDPRQGRTQPQHF. The CDR3 region has the DNA TGTGCCACCAGTGACCCAAGACAGGGAAGGACTCAGCCCCAGCATTTT. V is TRBV24-1 and J is TRBJ1-5; 7 bases map to TRBD1. V trimming: 4 bases; J trimming: 6 bases; junction bases outside the gene matches: 11. The CDR3 sequence is 16 residues long. Germline V gene data show CDR1 as KGHDR and CDR2 as SFDVKD.

The gene calls are TRBV28 and TRBJ1-3; D ambiguous. Per the germline V gene, CDR1 is MDHEN and CDR2 is SYDVKM. The CDR3 extends over 13 amino acids. Deletions cut 5 bases from V and 0 bases from J, with 5 bases between. The CDR3 nucleotides read TGTGCCAGCAGTCCAAACTCTGGAAACACCATATATTTT. Translating gives CASSPNSGNTIYF.

The chain carries TRBV2 and TRBJ2-5; D is possibly TRBD1 (5 bases). The CDR3 is made up of 14 amino acids. V lost 3 bases to trimming and J lost 2 bases, with 10 bases between them. Germline V gives CDR1 SNHLY, CDR2 FYNNEI. The CDR3 spells CASSDDSWQETQYF. The CDR3 coding sequence is TGTGCCAGCAGTGATGACAGCTGGCAAGAGACCCAGTACTTC. The full variable domain, completed using reference TRBV2 and TRBJ2-5, is EPEVTQTPSHQVTQMGQEVILRCVPISNHLYFYWYRQILGQKVEFLVSFYNNEISEKSEIFDDQFSVERPDGSNFTLKIRSTKLEDSAMYFCASSDDSWQETQYFGPGTRLLVL.

The rearrangement joins TRBV29-1 to TRBJ2-5; a weak D match, TRBD2 (5 bases). Trimming shortened V by 0 bases and J by 10 bases, and 9 bases separated the two germline ends. Germline V gives CDR1 SQVTM, CDR2 ANQGSEA. The length of the CDR3 is 11 residues. CDR3 in DNA: TGCAGCGTTGAAGATGGCGGGCACCAGTACTTC. Translation gives CSVEDGGHQYF.

This rearrangement joins TRBV6-5 to TRBJ1-1; D perhaps matches TRBD1 (6 bases). CDR1 and CDR2 (germline): MNHEY, SVGAGI. Trimming cost V 0 bases and J 3 bases, with 11 bases left between them. The CDR3 sequence is 15 residues long. CDR3 loop: CASSYSGGRYTEAFF. Here the CDR3 DNA reads TGTGCCAGCAGTTACTCGGGGGGGCGGTACACTGAAGCTTTCTTT.

This rearrangement joins TRBV3-1 (or the pseudogene TRBV3-2) to TRBJ2-7; D unclear. Trimming took 5 bases from V and 6 from J, leaving 11 bases between them. This CDR3 has 12 amino acids. From germline, CDR1 is LGHDT and CDR2 YNNKEL (reference sequence). The CDR3 DNA reads TGTGCCAGCAGCTCCGGTTCGCTCGAGCAGTACTTC. Protein sequence: CASSSGSLEQYF.

V is TRBV5-1 and J is TRBJ1-3; the D gene is possibly TRBD1 (6 bases). Germline CDR1 is SGHRS and CDR2 is YFSETQ. This CDR3 contains 18 residues. V was clipped by 4 bases and J by 0 bases, with 20 bases between them. The CDR3 spells CASSLGAGQGYSGNTIYF. In DNA, the CDR3 is TGCGCCAGCAGCCTGGGGGCTGGTCAGGGATACTCTGGAAACACCATATATTTT. Variable domain in full (rest from reference TRBV5-1 and TRBJ1-3): KAGVTQTPRYLIKTRGQQVTLSCSPISGHRSVSWYQQTPGQGLQFLFEYFSETQRNKGNFPGRFSGRQFSNSRSEMNVSTLELGDSALYLCASSLGAGQGYSGNTIYFGEGSWLTVV.

The chain is built from TRBV4-1 and TRBJ1-1, with D perhaps matching TRBD1 (5 bases). Trimming removed 0 bases at V and 7 bases at J, with 18 bases between. The germline CDR1 and CDR2 sequences are MGHRA and YSYEKL. The length of the CDR3 is 16 residues. CDR3 loop: CASSQDGGGSLYEAFF. For the CDR3, the DNA is TGCGCCAGCAGCCAAGATGGGGGAGGGAGCCTTTATGAAGCTTTCTTT.

The rearrangement uses TRBV10-2 and TRBJ2-1; TRBD2 matches at 10 bases. This CDR3 contains 14 residues. Per the germline V gene, CDR1 is WSHSY and CDR2 is SAAADI. Trimming took 5 bases from V and 13 from J; bases not matched to a gene: 11. The CDR3 bases are TGCGCCAGCAGTAGAACGGGGGTAGCGGGGGGTCAGTTCTTC. Encoded protein: CASSRTGVAGGQFF.